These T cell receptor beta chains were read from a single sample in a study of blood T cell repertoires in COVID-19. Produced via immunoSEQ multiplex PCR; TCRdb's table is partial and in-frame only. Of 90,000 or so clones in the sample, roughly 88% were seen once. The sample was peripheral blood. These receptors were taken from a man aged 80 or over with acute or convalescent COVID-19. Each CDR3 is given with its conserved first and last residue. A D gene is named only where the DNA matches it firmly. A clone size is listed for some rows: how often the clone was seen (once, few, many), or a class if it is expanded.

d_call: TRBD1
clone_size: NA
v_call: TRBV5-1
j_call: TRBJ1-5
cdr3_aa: CASSLEGQGNQPQHF
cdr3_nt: TGCGCCAGCAGCCTGGAGGGACAGGGGAACCAGCCCCAGCATTTT

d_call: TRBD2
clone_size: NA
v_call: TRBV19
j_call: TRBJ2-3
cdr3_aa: CASSNLAGSTDTQYF
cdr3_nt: TGTGCCAGTAGTAATCTAGCGGGAAGCACAGATACGCAGTATTTT

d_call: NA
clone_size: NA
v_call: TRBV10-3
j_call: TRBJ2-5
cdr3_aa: CAISAGDTPETQYF
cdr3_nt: TGTGCCATCAGTGCGGGGGATACACCGGAGACCCAGTACTTC

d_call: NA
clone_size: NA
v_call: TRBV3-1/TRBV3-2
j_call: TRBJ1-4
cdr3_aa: CASSQAGEKLFF
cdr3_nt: TGTGCCAGCAGCCAAGCGGGTGAAAAACTGTTTTTT

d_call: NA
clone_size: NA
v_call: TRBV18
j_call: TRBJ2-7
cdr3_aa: CASSPQEGARRSSEQYF
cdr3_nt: TGTGCCAGCTCACCACAGGAGGGGGCGCGGCGATCCTCCGAGCAGTACTTC

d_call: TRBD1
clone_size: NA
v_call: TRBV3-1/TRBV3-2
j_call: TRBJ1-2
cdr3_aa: CASSQDLGGQVDYGYTF
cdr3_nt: TGTGCCAGCAGCCAAGATCTTGGGGGACAGGTGGACTATGGCTACACCTTC

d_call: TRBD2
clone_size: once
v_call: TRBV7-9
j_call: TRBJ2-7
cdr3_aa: CASSPVVAGSYEQYF
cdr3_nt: TGTGCCAGCAGCCCCGTGGTAGCGGGTTCCTACGAGCAGTACTTC

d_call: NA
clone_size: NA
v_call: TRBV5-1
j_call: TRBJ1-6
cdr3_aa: CASSLATGQGNSPLHF
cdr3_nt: TGCGCCAGCAGCTTGGCAACAGGCCAGGGGAATTCACCCCTCCACTTT

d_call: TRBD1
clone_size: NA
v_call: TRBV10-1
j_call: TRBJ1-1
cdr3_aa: CASSDRTGSSEAFF
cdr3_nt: TGCGCCAGCAGTGACCGGACAGGCAGTAGTGAAGCTTTCTTT

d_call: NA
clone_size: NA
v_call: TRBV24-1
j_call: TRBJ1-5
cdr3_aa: CATSDSATPAGQPQHF
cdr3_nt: TGTGCCACCAGTGATTCTGCGACCCCCGCGGGTCAGCCCCAGCATTTT

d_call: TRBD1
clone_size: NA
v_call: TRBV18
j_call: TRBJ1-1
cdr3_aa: CASSPPTGMNTEAFF
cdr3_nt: TGTGCCAGCTCACCACCGACAGGGATGAACACTGAAGCTTTCTTT

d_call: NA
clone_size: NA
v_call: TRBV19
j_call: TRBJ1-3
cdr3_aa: CASSMGGTLGNTIYF
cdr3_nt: TGTGCCAGTAGTATGGGAGGAACTTTGGGAAACACCATATATTTT